This T cell receptor (beta chain) originates from a study of blood T cell repertoires in COVID-19. CDR1 is SGHNT, CDR2 YYREEE, per germline (reference sequence). The CDR3 has 15 amino acids. V was shortened by 4 bases and J by 0 bases, with 10 bases between the two germline ends. Everyone who took part was about 18 to 89 years old, and they came from about two dozen US areas. Two negative PCRs, clearance, or symptom resolution characterized the recovered Cohort 3 donors. Per the study methods: The assay estimated nucleated cells by amplifying reference gene primers. Repertoires were generated with immunoSEQ multiplex PCR, while TCRdb's copy carries only in-frame clones and drops some. V, J and clone size reflect that table, while D and trimming were determined from the DNA. The sample carries 380,000 or so clones, 80% to 90% recorded once.

The sequencing sample was made of PBMCs or T cells enriched from blood (not recorded which). The chain is built from TRBV5-4 and TRBJ2-2; a possible D gene is TRBD1 (6 bases). This sequence originates from a man younger than 40 who had recovered from COVID-19. CDR3 residues: CASSHRETNTGELFF. The CDR3 nucleotides are TGTGCCAGCAGCCACAGGGAAACGAACACCGGGGAGCTGTTTTTT.